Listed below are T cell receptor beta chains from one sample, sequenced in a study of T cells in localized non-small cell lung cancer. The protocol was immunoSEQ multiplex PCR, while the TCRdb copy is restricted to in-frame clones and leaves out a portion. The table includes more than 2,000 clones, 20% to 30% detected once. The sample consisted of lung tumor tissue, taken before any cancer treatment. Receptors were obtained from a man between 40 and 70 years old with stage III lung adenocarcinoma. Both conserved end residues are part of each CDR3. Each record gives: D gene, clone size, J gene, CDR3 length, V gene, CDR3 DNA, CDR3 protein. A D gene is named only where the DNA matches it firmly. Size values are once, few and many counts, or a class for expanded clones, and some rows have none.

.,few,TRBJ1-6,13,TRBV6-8,TGTGCCAGCAGTGAGTACGGACATTCACCCCTCCACTTT,CASSEYGHSPLHF
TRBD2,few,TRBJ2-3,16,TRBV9,TGTGCCAGCAGCCCGGGACTAGCATCTAGCACAGATACGCAGTATTTT,CASSPGLASSTDTQYF
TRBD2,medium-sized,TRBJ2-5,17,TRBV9,TGTGCCAGCAGCGTAGAAGGAGGAGGACTAGCGGAAGAGACCCAGTACTTC,CASSVEGGGLAEETQYF
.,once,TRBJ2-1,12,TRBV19,TGTGCCAGTAGTAATACGGGGCTTGAGCAGTTCTTC,CASSNTGLEQFF
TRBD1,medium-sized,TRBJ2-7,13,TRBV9,TGTGCCAGCAGCGATTACAGGGGTTACGAGCAGTACTTC,CASSDYRGYEQYF
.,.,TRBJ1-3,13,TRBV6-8,TGTGCCAGCAGCAGGATAACTGGAAACACCATATATTTT,CASSRITGNTIYF
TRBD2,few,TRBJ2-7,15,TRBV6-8,TGTGCCAGTCGTCTAGCGGCTGTAAGCTCCTACGAGCAGTACTTC,CASRLAAVSSYEQYF
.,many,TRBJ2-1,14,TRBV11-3,TGTGCCAGCAGCTTGTTTATGGAGGGTCGGGTTCAGTTCTTC,CASSLFMEGRVQFF
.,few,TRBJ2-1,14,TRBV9,TGTGCCAGCAGCGTAGCTACAGGGTTTGATGAGCAGTTCTTC,CASSVATGFDEQFF
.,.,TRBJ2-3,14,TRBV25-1,TGTGCCAGCAGTGGCTCGGGGGACACAGATACGCAGTATTTT,CASSGSGDTDTQYF
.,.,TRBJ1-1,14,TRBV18,TGTGCCAGCTCATCACCATTTGGGGACACTGAAGCTTTCTTT,CASSSPFGDTEAFF
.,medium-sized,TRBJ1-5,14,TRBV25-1,TGTGCCAGCAGTGCTTCCACAGGGAATCAGCCCCAGCATTTT,CASSASTGNQPQHF
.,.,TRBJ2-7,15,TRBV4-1,TGCGCCAGCAGCCCGAACGGCAGGGGGGCCTACGAGCAGTACTTC,CASSPNGRGAYEQYF
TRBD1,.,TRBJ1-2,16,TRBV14,TGTGCCAGCAGCCGTGCACTTCCGGGACAGGGCAATGGCTACACCTTC,CASSRALPGQGNGYTF
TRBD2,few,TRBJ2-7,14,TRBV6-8,TGTGCCAGCACCTTTAGCGGGGCCTCCTACGAGCAGTACTTC,CASTFSGASYEQYF
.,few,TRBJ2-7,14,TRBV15,TGTGCCACCAGCAGTGGGGACTTTAACTACGAGCAGTACTTC,CATSSGDFNYEQYF
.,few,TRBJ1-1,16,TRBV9,TGTGCCAGCAGCCCAGTAGAGAGGAGGGGATACACTGAAGCTTTCTTT,CASSPVERRGYTEAFF